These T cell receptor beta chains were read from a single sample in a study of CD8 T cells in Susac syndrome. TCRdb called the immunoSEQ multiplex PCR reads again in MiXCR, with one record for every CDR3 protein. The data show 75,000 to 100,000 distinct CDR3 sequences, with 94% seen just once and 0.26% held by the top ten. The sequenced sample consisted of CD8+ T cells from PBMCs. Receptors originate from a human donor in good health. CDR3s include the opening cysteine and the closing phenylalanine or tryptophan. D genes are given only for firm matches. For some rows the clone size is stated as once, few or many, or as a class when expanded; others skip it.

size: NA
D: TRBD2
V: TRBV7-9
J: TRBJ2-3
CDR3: CASSLDWLAGDTQYF
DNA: TGTGCCAGCAGCTTAGATTGGCTAGCGGGAGATACGCAGTATTTT

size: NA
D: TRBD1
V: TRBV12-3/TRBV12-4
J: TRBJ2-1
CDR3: CASSRSRDRGYNEQFF
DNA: TGTGCCAGCAGTCGTAGCCGGGACAGGGGATACAATGAGCAGTTCTTC

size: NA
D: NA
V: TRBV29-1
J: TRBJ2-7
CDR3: CSVFNGPYEQYF
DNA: TGCAGCGTTTTTAACGGCCCCTACGAGCAGTACTTC

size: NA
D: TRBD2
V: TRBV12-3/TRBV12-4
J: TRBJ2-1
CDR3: CASSVGLVGMGYNEQFF
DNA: TGTGCCAGCAGTGTGGGACTAGTTGGGATGGGATACAATGAGCAGTTCTTC

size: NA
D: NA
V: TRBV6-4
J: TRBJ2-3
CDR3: CASSEKDTDTQYF
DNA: TGTGCCAGCAGTGAAAAAGACACAGATACGCAGTATTTT

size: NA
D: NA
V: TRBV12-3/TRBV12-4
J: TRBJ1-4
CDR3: CASSLDEEKLFF
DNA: TGTGCCAGCAGTTTGGATGAAGAAAAACTGTTTTTT

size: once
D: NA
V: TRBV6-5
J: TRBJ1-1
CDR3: CASSRPGPTEAFF
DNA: TGTGCCAGCTCCCGCCCAGGACCGACGGAAGCTTTCTTT

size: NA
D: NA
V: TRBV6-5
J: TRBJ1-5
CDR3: CASGPPYSNQPQHF
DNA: TGTGCCAGCGGCCCCCCGTATAGCAATCAGCCCCAGCATTTT

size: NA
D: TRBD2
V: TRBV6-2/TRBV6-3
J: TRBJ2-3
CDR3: CASSYSKRLAVHRTDTQYF
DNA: TGTGCCAGCAGTTACTCGAAAAGGCTAGCGGTCCACAGGACAGATACGCAGTATTTT

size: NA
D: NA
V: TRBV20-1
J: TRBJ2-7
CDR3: CSARDGRSYEQYF
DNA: TGCAGTGCTAGAGATGGGCGTTCCTACGAGCAGTACTTC

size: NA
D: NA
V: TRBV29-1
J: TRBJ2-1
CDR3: CSVHQGSYNEQFF
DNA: TGCAGCGTTCACCAGGGCTCCTACAATGAGCAGTTCTTC

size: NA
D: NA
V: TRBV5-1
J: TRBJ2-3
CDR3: CASSLHPMEVTDTQYF
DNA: TGCGCCAGCAGCCTTCACCCAATGGAGGTAACAGATACGCAGTATTTT

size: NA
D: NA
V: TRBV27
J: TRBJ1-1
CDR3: CASSLDKHSEAFF
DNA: TGTGCCAGCAGTCTCGATAAACACTCTGAAGCTTTCTTT

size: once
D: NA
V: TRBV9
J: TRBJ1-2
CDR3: CASSVGGVSGYTF
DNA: TGTGCCAGCAGCGTAGGTGGGGTGAGCGGCTACACCTTC

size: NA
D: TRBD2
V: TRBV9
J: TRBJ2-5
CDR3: CASSGEGLDQETQYF
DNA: TGTGCCAGCAGCGGAGAGGGACTAGACCAAGAGACCCAGTACTTC

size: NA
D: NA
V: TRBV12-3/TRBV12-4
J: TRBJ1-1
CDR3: CASSLLGTEAFF
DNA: TGTGCCAGCAGTTTATTGGGGACTGAAGCTTTCTTT

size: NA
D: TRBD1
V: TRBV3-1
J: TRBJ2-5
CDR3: CASSQARDRQETQYF
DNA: TGTGCCAGCAGCCAAGCCCGGGACAGGCAAGAGACCCAGTACTTC

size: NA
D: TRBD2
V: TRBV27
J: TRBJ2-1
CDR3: CASSGTGTSGGAVNEQFF
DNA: TGTGCCAGCAGTGGGACCGGGACTAGCGGGGGGGCTGTCAATGAGCAGTTCTTC

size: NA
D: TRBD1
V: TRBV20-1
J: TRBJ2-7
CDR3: CSARDAQGERYEQYF
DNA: TGCAGTGCTAGAGATGCCCAGGGGGAGAGGTACGAGCAGTACTTC

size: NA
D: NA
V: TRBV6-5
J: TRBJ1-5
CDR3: CASSYSQGLQPQHF
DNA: TGTGCCAGCAGTTACTCACAGGGACTCCAGCCCCAGCATTTT

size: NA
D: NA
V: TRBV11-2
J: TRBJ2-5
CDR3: CASSLAAGETQYF
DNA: TGTGCCAGCAGCTTAGCGGCGGGAGAGACCCAGTACTTC

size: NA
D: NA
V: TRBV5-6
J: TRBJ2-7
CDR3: CASSTGTEQYF
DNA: TGTGCCAGCAGCACCGGGACCGAGCAGTACTTC

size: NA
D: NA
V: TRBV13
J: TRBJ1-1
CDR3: CASSWPETAYRLNTEAFF
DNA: TGTGCCAGCAGCTGGCCGGAGACAGCCTATAGATTGAACACTGAAGCTTTCTTT

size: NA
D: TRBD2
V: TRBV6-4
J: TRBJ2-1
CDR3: CASSDWGGDEQFF
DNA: TGTGCCAGCAGTGACTGGGGGGGGGATGAGCAGTTCTTC

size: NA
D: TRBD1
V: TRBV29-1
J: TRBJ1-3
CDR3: CSVTGTVDSGNTIYF
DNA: TGCAGCGTTACCGGGACAGTTGACTCTGGAAACACCATATATTTT

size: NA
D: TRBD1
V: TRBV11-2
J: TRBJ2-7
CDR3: CASSLDPRQGRSSYEQYF
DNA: TGTGCCAGCAGCTTAGACCCTAGACAGGGGAGGAGCTCCTACGAGCAGTACTTC

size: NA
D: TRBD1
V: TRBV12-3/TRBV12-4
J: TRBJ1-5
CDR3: CASSFKGGPNQPQHF
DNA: TGTGCCAGCAGTTTTAAAGGGGGCCCTAATCAGCCCCAGCATTTT

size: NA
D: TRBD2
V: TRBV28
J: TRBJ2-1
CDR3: CATNPGTSGYNEQFF
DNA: TGTGCCACAAACCCCGGGACTAGCGGATACAATGAGCAGTTCTTC

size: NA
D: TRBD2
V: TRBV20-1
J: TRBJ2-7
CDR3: CSALAVGGSYEQYF
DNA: TGCAGTGCCCTAGCGGTCGGCGGCTCCTACGAGCAGTACTTC

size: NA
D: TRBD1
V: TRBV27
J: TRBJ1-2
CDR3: CASSSGQGRLYGYTF
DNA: TGTGCCAGCAGTTCGGGACAGGGGCGACTATATGGCTACACCTTC

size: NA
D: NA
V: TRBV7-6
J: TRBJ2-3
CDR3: CASRPIGADTQYF
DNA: TGTGCCAGCAGACCTATAGGAGCAGATACGCAGTATTTT

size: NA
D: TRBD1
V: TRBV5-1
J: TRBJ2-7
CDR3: CASSLTDRAEYEQYF
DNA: TGCGCCAGCAGCCTTACAGACAGGGCGGAATACGAGCAGTACTTC

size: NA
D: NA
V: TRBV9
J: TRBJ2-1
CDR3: CASSVVSYEQFF
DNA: TGTGCCAGCAGCGTGGTAAGTTACGAGCAGTTCTTC

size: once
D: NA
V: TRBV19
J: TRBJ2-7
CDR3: CASEDSSYEQYF
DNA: TGTGCCAGTGAGGACAGCTCCTACGAGCAGTACTTC

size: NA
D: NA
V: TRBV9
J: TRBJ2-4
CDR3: CASTPLFPLRVSNIQYF
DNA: TGTGCCAGCACCCCCCTATTCCCCCTCCGGGTATCAAACATTCAGTACTTC

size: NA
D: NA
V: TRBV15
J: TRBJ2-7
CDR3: CATSRDRQTYEQYF
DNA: TGTGCCACCAGCAGAGATCGACAGACCTACGAGCAGTACTTC

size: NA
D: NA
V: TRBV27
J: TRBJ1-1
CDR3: CASSSLQGMNTEAFF
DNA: TGTGCCAGCAGTTCCCTCCAGGGGATGAACACTGAAGCTTTCTTT

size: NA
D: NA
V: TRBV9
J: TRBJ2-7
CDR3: CASSVGVVTYEQYF
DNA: TGTGCCAGCAGCGTGGGAGTAGTCACCTACGAGCAGTACTTC

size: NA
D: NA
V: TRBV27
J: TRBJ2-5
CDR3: CASSFSWKETQYF
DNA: TGTGCCAGCAGTTTCAGCTGGAAAGAGACCCAGTACTTC

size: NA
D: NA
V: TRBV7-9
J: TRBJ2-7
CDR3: CASSPDRYEQYF
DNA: TGTGCCAGCAGCCCGGACCGCTACGAGCAGTACTTC

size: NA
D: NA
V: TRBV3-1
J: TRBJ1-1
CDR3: CASSPLRTAGTEAFF
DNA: TGTGCCAGCAGCCCGCTTCGGACAGCTGGGACTGAAGCTTTCTTT

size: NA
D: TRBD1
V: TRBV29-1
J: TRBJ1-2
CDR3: CSVEERRTGVNYGYTF
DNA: TGCAGCGTTGAAGAGAGGAGGACAGGAGTCAACTATGGCTACACCTTC

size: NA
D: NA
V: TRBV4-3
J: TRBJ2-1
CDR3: CASSQDTAENEQFF
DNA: TGCGCCAGCAGCCAAGATACAGCGGAAAATGAGCAGTTCTTC

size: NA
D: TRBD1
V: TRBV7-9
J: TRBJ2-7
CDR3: CASSPPKTGGDEQYF
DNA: TGTGCCAGCAGCCCCCCTAAGACAGGGGGCGACGAGCAGTACTTC

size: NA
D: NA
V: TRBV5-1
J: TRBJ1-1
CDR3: CASRIYSGSNTEAFF
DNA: TGCGCCAGCAGAATATACTCCGGGAGTAACACTGAAGCTTTCTTT

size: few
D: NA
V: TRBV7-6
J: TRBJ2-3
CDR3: CASSHLVSRTDTQYF
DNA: TGTGCCAGCAGCCATTTAGTTTCCCGCACAGATACGCAGTATTTT

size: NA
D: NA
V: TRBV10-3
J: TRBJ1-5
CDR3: CAISESIGNQPQHF
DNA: TGTGCCATCAGTGAGTCGATTGGTAACCAGCCCCAGCATTTT

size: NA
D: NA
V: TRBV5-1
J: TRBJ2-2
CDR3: CASSHPGGGELFF
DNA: TGCGCCAGCAGCCACCCCGGGGGCGGGGAGCTGTTTTTT

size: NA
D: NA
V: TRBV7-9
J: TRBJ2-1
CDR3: CASSLPGSYNEQFF
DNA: TGTGCCAGCAGCTTGCCAGGATCCTACAATGAGCAGTTCTTC

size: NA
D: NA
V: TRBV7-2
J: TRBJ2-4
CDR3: CASARAKNIQYF
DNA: TGTGCCAGCGCCAGGGCCAAAAACATTCAGTACTTC

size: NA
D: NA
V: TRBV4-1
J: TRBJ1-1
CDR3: CASSQEIWEETEAFF
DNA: TGCGCCAGCAGCCAAGAGATCTGGGAAGAAACTGAAGCTTTCTTT

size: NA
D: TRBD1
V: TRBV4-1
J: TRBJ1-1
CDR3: CASSLSPTGANTEAFF
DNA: TGCGCCAGCAGCTTATCCCCGACAGGGGCAAACACTGAAGCTTTCTTT